This TCR beta chain came from a study of Graves' ophthalmopathy and Graves' hyperthyroidism. For the study at large: Hyperthyroidism is called stable when no ophthalmopathy develops within 18 months of follow-up.

The CDR3 extends over 13 amino acids. Trimming took 1 base from V and 7 from J, leaving 7 bases between them. Germline values: CDR1 SGHTA, CDR2 FQGNSA. Clinical symptoms, serum thyroxine, TRAb, thyroid ultrasound and orbital computed tomography formed the basis of diagnosis. Study outcomes and limitations: Blood also harbored most expanded thyroid clonotypes above 0.001 frequency.

CDR3 regions of TCR beta were amplified from RNA transcripts. Second-round multiplex PCR followed a first-round RT-PCR using HTBI primers. MiXCR was run by TCRdb on the multiplex PCR reads, yielding one entry per CDR3 protein. This table has 500,000 to 600,000 distinct CDR3 sequences, roughly 39% appearing once. This clonotype appeared a few times. The antigen is unknown. The TCR comes from an adult man with Graves' hyperthyroidism. The V gene is TRBV7-2, the J gene TRBJ1-4; D gene unclear. Sequenced material: peripheral blood or thyroid tissue (not recorded which). The CDR3 loop is CASSLEMGEKLFF. DNA for the CDR3: TGTGCCAGCAGCTTAGAAATGGGTGAAAAACTGTTTTTT.